This T cell receptor (beta chain) was observed in a study of response to subunit inactivated influenza vaccine listed by TCRdb under 2018. The study in broad terms: Deep quantitative profiling of the T cell receptor repertoire was used in the study to follow responses to a trivalent subunit inactivated influenza vaccine.

The library was produced with RT-PCR. These reads were obtained on an Illumina HiSeq 2500. TCRdb handled the public reads itself, with Q25 trimming in fastp and clone calling in MiXCR, and kept productive beta chains. Here each entry gathers all rows of one CDR3 protein and keeps the most common genes and DNA. The sample table holds almost 600,000 distinct CDR3 sequences, of which 14% were seen once. The ten largest clones add up to 11% of the sample. This clonotype has just a few counts. Its antigen is still unknown. Base quality data are lacking; no much larger clone is found one base away. The CDR1 and CDR2 encoded by the germline V gene are SGHTA and FQGNSA. The V end gives up 4 bases and the J end 5 bases, leaving 9 bases in the junction not matched to a gene. The CDR3 numbers 15 residues from cysteine through phenylalanine. Left in the record is the CDR3 DNA by itself, 45 bases read in frame from the first base.

Overall study outcomes, separate from this receptor: According to the authors, only a limited number of new T cells may be recruited by each seasonal influenza vaccination.

This specimen consisted of PBMCs from blood, obtained 11 to 12 days after vaccination. The clonotype was recovered from a man aged 50-59 years who received an inactivated influenza vaccine. Donor details come from another sample of the same person, matched by shared clones. The chain is assembled from TRBV7-2 and TRBJ2-5; TRBD1 fits 8 bases in the junction. The nucleotide sequence reads TGTGCCAGCAGCTCGGACAGGGTGGTGAGTGAGACCCAGTACTTC. Protein translation: CASSSDRVVSETQYF.